This T cell receptor beta chain was captured in a study of blood T cell repertoires in COVID-19. Across the whole study: The United States, Italy and Spain supplied acute and convalescent COVID-19 samples. T cells, B-cell-depleted T cells, or PBMCs provided the cDNA or gDNA that served as material.

Per the original data handling: Counts of nucleated cells, estimated from reference gene primer amplification, were obtained. Using immunoSEQ multiplex PCR, the repertoire was profiled, and TCRdb retains in-frame clones only, with some absent. Clone size and V and J calls were adopted from that table, with D and trimming inferred from the DNA. The data contain 300,000 to 400,000 clones, around 87% of them singletons. This clone is a singleton in its sample. Patients at the Seattle site were enrolled during active infection and followed longitudinally. The sequenced sample was peripheral blood. This receptor was taken from an older woman with COVID-19, enrolled during active disease.

CDR3 amino acids: CASSEIPGQGFFYGYTF. Here the CDR3 DNA reads TGTGCCAGCAGTGAAATACCGGGACAGGGATTTTTTTATGGCTACACCTTC. V usage is TRBV6-1 and J usage is TRBJ1-2, with 9 bases aligning to TRBD1. This CDR3 has 17 amino acids. With 2 bases clipped from V and 5 bases from J, the junction kept 12 bases outside the gene matches. Looked up from germline, CDR1 is MNHNS and CDR2 is SASEGT.